A single sample gave rise to the 24 T cell receptor beta chains below, sequenced in a study of CD8 T cells in ankylosing spondylitis. Whole-study results and caveats: About 8 highly homologous variants made up a TCR beta motif, and this motif appeared characteristic of ankylosing spondylitis blood.

No antigens are known for them. TCRdb reanalysed the 5' RACE reads using MiXCR and keeps one entry per CDR3 protein. The table lists a few hundred thousand distinct CDR3 sequences, roughly 13% of them singletons. Sequenced sample: blood, either unsorted or a sorted T cell fraction (not recorded which). All receptors come from a male donor with ankylosing spondylitis.

This clonotype was seen only a few times. CDR3 in amino acids: CASSEAPGPSYEQYV. The CDR3 nucleotides are TGTGCCAGCAGTGAAGCACCAGGGCCGTCCTACGAGCAGTACGTC. The chain couples TRBV6-1 to TRBJ2-7, with D perhaps matching TRBD1 (5 bases). V was pared by 0 bases and J by 1 base, with 10 bases between. The CDR3 runs to 15 residues. Per germline, CDR1 MNHNS and CDR2 SASEGT.

In its sample, this clonotype was seen a few times. The rearrangement joins TRBV20-1 to TRBJ1-2; no clear D. The CDR3 is made up of 13 amino acids. The V end was cut by 0 bases, the J end by 2 bases, with 7 bases between. CDR1 is DFQATT, CDR2 SNEGSKA, per germline (reference sequence). CDR3 nucleotides: TGCAGTGCTAGAGAGGTCAGGAACTATGGCTACACCTTC. Protein sequence: CSAREVRNYGYTF.

This clonotype was observed a handful of times. The gene calls are TRBV25-1 and TRBJ1-5; D is unresolved. CDR3 length equals 10 residues. Trimming cost V 6 bases and J 9 bases, with 6 bases left between them. The germline CDR1 and CDR2 sequences are MGHDK and SYGVNS. CDR3 DNA sequence: TGTGCCAGCAGAACTGGGCCCCAGCATTTT. Amino acid sequence: CASRTGPQHF.

This rearrangement joins TRBV20-1 to TRBJ2-1; 8 bases agree with TRBD1. Germline V CDR1 and CDR2: DFQATT, SNEGSKA (reference sequence). With V trimmed by 0 bases and J by 5 bases, 3 bases remained unmatched. The CDR3 runs to 14 residues. CDR3 nucleotide sequence: TGCAGTGCTAGAGAGGACAGGGCCCACAATGAGCAGTTCTTC. This encodes CSAREDRAHNEQFF.

This clonotype has at least ten counts. This chain connects TRBV29-1 to TRBJ1-1, with TRBD1 matching over 8 bases. CDR1 and CDR2 from the germline V gene are SQVTM and ANQGSEA. The CDR3 is made up of 13 amino acids. The V gene end was trimmed by 4 bases and the J gene end by 5 bases; junction bases not matched to a gene: 6. DNA of the CDR3: TGCAGCGTTGCGCAGGGGGCGCGAACTGAAGCTTTCTTT. Encoded protein: CSVAQGARTEAFF.

The chain couples TRBV18 to TRBJ1-1, with TRBD1 as a possible D gene (5 bases). The CDR3 has 13 amino acids. V lost 5 bases to trimming and J lost 8 bases, with 15 bases between them. Germline V gene data show CDR1 as KGHSH and CDR2 as LQKENI. In DNA form, the CDR3 reads TGTGCCAGCTCAGGGGCCCCATTACAGGAAGCTTTCTTT. Translation gives CASSGAPLQEAFF.

This clonotype was seen only a few times. This chain uses TRBV6-5 with TRBJ2-2, with TRBD1 matching 7 bases. The CDR3 runs 17 residues. Per germline, CDR1 MNHEY and CDR2 SVGAGI. The V segment lost 0 bases and the J segment 1 base; nucleotides outside the gene matches: 5. The chain's CDR3 is CASSYSGQGVNTGELFF. CDR3 DNA sequence: TGTGCCAGCAGTTACTCGGGTCAGGGGGTGAACACCGGGGAGCTGTTTTTT.

This clonotype was detected only a few times. The chain combines TRBV14 with TRBJ2-1, with D possibly matching TRBD1 (5 bases). V was trimmed by 3 bases and J by 3 bases, leaving 9 bases between them. Per the germline V gene, CDR1 is SGHDN and CDR2 is FVKESK. This CDR3 has 14 residues. CDR3 DNA sequence: TGTGCCAGCAGCCATTCGACAGACTACAATGAGCAGTTCTTC. Its translation is CASSHSTDYNEQFF.

This rearrangement joins TRBV5-1 to TRBJ1-2, with D maybe TRBD1 (6 bases). With 3 bases removed from V and 8 bases from J, the gap between germline ends came to 11 bases. Germline V gene lookup returns CDR1 SGHRS and CDR2 YFSETQ. The length of the CDR3 is 12 residues. The CDR3 is CASSYNREGYTF. The CDR3 region has the DNA TGCGCCAGCAGCTACAACAGGGAGGGCTACACCTTC.

This clonotype was counted a few times. Written as DNA, the CDR3 is TGCAGCGTTGTCTCGCGGGAGACCCAGTACTTC. Translating gives CSVVSRETQYF. V is TRBV29-1 and J is TRBJ2-5; D gene unclear. CDR3 length: 11 residues. Per germline, CDR1 SQVTM and CDR2 ANQGSEA. Trimming pared 4 bases from V and 5 bases from J, leaving 8 bases between.

This clonotype was counted ten times or more. The rearrangement joins TRBV5-1 to TRBJ1-1; D is unresolved. V dropped 6 bases and J dropped 1 base, with 10 bases sitting between them. CDR1 and CDR2 (germline): SGHRS, YFSETQ. This CDR3 spans 13 amino acids. The CDR3 DNA sequence: TGCGCCAGCACCCCGCCAGAGAACACTGAAGCTTTCTTT. Translated, it gives CASTPPENTEAFF.

This clonotype came up once. This chain links TRBV28 with TRBJ1-3; TRBD1 might be the D (5 bases). The CDR3 extends over 14 amino acids. V was trimmed by 6 bases and J by 2 bases, leaving 11 bases between them. CDR1 MDHEN and CDR2 SYDVKM come from the germline V gene. The CDR3 protein is CASSAAQAGNTIYF. The CDR3 DNA reads TGTGCCAGCAGCGCAGCACAGGCTGGAAACACCATATATTTT.

This rearrangement joins TRBV10-2 to TRBJ1-2; D uncertain. The CDR3 is made up of 9 amino acids. Per the germline V gene, CDR1 is WSHSY and CDR2 is SAAADI. Trimming stripped 6 bases from V and 11 bases from J, with 7 bases between. CDR3 loop: CASRVGYTF. The DNA of the CDR3 is TGCGCCAGCAGGGTCGGGTACACCTTC.

This clonotype was picked up a small number of times. J is TRBJ2-5 and V is TRBV6-1; D remains unclear. The CDR3 is 14 residues long. V lost 6 bases and J lost 5, with 16 bases in between. Germline CDR1 is MNHNS and CDR2 is SASEGT. DNA for the CDR3: TGTGCCAGCAGAACCGGGCTCCAAGGGGAGACCCAGTACTTC. Encoded protein: CASRTGLQGETQYF.

The chain has TRBV5-1 and TRBJ2-3; the match to TRBD1 covers 7 bases. Germline trimming cut 4 bases from V and 2 bases from J; bases unmatched to any gene: 4. CDR3 length: 14 residues. Germline CDR1 is SGHRS and CDR2 is YFSETQ. CDR3: CASSRGQVTDTQYF. In DNA, the CDR3 is TGCGCCAGCAGCCGCGGACAGGTCACAGATACGCAGTATTTT. The variable domain in full, completed from reference TRBV5-1 and TRBJ2-3, reads KAGVTQTPRYLIKTRGQQVTLSCSPISGHRSVSWYQQTPGQGLQFLFEYFSETQRNKGNFPGRFSGRQFSNSRSEMNVSTLELGDSALYLCASSRGQVTDTQYFGPGTRLTVL.

The rearrangement joins TRBV2 to TRBJ2-3; tentatively, D is TRBD1 (5 bases). V lost 1 base and J 2 bases, leaving 7 bases between the germline ends. Germline CDR1 and CDR2: SNHLY and FYNNEI. The CDR3 sequence is 14 residues long. The CDR3 bases are TGTGCCAGCAGTGAAGTACAGGCCACAGATACGCAGTATTTT. This encodes CASSEVQATDTQYF.

J is TRBJ2-1 and V is TRBV24-1; TRBD1 aligns across 8 bases. CDR1 is KGHDR, CDR2 SFDVKD, per germline. The CDR3 is 17 amino acids. J was trimmed by 3 bases and V by 0 bases; bases with no gene match: 6. The CDR3 region has the DNA TGTGCCACCAGTGATTTGGGCGGGACAGGAGACTACAATGAGCAGTTCTTC. Translated, it gives CATSDLGGTGDYNEQFF.

The chain recombines TRBV6-1 with TRBJ2-7; TRBD2 matches at 14 bases. CDR3 size: 16 residues. The J segment lost 3 bases and the V segment lost 6 bases, leaving 7 bases of the junction unmatched. Germline assignment: CDR1 MNHNS and CDR2 SASEGT. The CDR3 DNA sequence: TGTGCCAGCAGCCTAGGGACTAGCGGGAGAGGCTACGAGCAGTACGTC. Protein product: CASSLGTSGRGYEQYV.

The chain links TRBV20-1 to TRBJ2-1; D is undetermined. V lost 4 bases to trimming and J lost 0 bases, with 22 bases between them. The CDR3 spans 18 residues. Germline-derived CDR1 and CDR2 are DFQATT and SNEGSKA (reference sequence). The CDR3 loop reads CSATAYPFGASSYNEQFF. In nucleotides, the CDR3 is TGCAGTGCTACCGCCTACCCTTTCGGTGCTAGCTCCTACAATGAGCAGTTCTTC.

The genes are TRBV10-3 and TRBJ2-3; tentatively, D is TRBD2 (5 bases). CDR3 size: 18 residues. The germline gives CDR1 ENHRY, CDR2 SYGVKD. Between the trimmed V and J ends, which lost 3 bases and 0 bases, there was a span of 19 bases. CDR3 loop: CAISEIRRWNTSTDTQYF. For the CDR3, the DNA is TGTGCCATCAGTGAAATCCGGAGGTGGAATACTAGCACAGATACGCAGTATTTT.

This chain links TRBV27 with TRBJ1-2; D remains ambiguous. The CDR3 covers 15 residues. Germline V lookup: CDR1 MNHEY, CDR2 SMNVEV (reference sequence). Trimming took 5 bases from V and 1 from J, leaving 14 bases between them. The CDR3 spells CASSLREGRNYGYTF. As DNA, the CDR3 is TGTGCCAGCAGTCTCCGGGAGGGCCGTAACTATGGCTACACCTTC.

This clonotype came up a few times. The chain carries TRBV5-1 and TRBJ1-4; D gene unclear. Per the germline V gene, CDR1 is SGHRS and CDR2 is YFSETQ. The CDR3 covers 14 residues. V gave up 2 bases and J gave up 4 bases, with 9 bases separating them. The CDR3 DNA reads as TGCGCCAGCAGCTTCTATTCGGTTAATGAAAAACTGTTTTTT. Translation: CASSFYSVNEKLFF. The whole variable domain, filled in from reference TRBV5-1 and TRBJ1-4, reads KAGVTQTPRYLIKTRGQQVTLSCSPISGHRSVSWYQQTPGQGLQFLFEYFSETQRNKGNFPGRFSGRQFSNSRSEMNVSTLELGDSALYLCASSFYSVNEKLFFGSGTQLSVL.

The chain has TRBV6-6 and TRBJ2-7, with D maybe TRBD1 (5 bases). CDR1 MNHNY and CDR2 SVGAGI come from the germline V gene (reference sequence). Trimming removed 2 bases from V and 10 bases from J, with 15 bases in between. The CDR3 is made up of 13 amino acids. DNA for the CDR3: TGTGCCAGCAGTTACCTAGGGCAGGGTGAACAGTACTTC. It is translated as CASSYLGQGEQYF.

The chain has TRBV9 and TRBJ2-1, with a tentative D call TRBD2 (6 bases). The CDR3 totals 17 residues. V was clipped by 4 bases and J by 0 bases, with 17 bases between them. CDR1 and CDR2 from the germline V gene are SGDLS and YYNGEE. The DNA of the CDR3 is TGTGCCAGCAGCCCCCGGGGTAGCGGAAGCTCCTACAATGAGCAGTTCTTC. Protein product: CASSPRGSGSSYNEQFF.